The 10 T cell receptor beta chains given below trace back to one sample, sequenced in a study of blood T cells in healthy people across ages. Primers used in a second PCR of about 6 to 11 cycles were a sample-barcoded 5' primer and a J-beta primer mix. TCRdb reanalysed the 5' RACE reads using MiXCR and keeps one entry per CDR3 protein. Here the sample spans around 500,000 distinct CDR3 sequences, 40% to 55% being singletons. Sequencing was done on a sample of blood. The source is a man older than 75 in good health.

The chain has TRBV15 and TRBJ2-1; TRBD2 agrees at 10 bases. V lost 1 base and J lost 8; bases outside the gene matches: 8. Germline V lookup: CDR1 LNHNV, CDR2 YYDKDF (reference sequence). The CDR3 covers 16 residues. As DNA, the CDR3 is TGTGCCACCAGCAGAGGTCTAGCGGGAGAGTCATATGAGCAGTTCTTC. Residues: CATSRGLAGESYEQFF.

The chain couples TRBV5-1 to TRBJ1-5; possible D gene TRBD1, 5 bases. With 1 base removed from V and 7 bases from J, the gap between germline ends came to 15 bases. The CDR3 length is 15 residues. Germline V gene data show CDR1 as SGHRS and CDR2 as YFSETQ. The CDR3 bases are TGCGCCAGCAGCTTGATGACTTTACGGGGCCAGCCCCAGCATTTT. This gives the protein CASSLMTLRGQPQHF.

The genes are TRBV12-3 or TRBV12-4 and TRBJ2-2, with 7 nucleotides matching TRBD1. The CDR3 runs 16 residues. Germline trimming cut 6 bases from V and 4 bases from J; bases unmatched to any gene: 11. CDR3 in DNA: TGTGCCAGCAGCCCCCAGGGGGAAATACCCACCGGGGAGCTGTTTTTT. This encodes CASSPQGEIPTGELFF.

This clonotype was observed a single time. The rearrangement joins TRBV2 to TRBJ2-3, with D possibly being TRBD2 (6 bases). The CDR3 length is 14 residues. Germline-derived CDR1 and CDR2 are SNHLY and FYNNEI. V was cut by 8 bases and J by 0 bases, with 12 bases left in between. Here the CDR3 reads CASLWLASTDTQYF. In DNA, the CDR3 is TGTGCCAGCCTCTGGCTAGCGAGCACAGATACGCAGTATTTT.

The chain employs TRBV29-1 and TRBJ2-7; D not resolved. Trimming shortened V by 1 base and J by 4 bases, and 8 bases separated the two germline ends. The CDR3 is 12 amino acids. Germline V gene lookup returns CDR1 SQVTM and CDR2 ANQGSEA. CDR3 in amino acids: CSVEGPGYEQYF. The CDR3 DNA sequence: TGCAGCGTTGAAGGCCCCGGGTACGAGCAGTACTTC.

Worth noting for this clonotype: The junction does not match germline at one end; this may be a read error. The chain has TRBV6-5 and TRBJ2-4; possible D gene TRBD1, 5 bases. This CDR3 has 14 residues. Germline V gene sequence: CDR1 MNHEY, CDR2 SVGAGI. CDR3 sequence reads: CASRVTAAKSIQYF. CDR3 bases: TGTGCCAGCAGGGTGACAGCAGCCAAAAGCATTCAGTACTTC.

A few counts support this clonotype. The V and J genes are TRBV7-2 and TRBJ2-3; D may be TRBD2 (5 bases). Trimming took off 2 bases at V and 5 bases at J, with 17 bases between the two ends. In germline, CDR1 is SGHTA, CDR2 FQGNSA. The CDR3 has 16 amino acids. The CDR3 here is CASSLLRGRTLDTQYF. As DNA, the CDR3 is TGTGCCAGCAGCTTACTTCGAGGCCGGACTTTAGATACGCAGTATTTT.

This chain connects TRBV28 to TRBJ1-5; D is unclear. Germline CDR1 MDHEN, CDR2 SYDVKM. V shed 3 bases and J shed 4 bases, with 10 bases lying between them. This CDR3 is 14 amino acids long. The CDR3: CASSFPAGNQPQHF. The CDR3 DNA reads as TGTGCCAGCAGTTTTCCAGCGGGGAATCAGCCCCAGCATTTT.

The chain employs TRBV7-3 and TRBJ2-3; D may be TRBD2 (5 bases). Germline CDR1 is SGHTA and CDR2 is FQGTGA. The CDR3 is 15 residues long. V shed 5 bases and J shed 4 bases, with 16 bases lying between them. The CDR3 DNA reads TGTGCCAGCAGCCTCGCGCCGGGGTCGGCAGATACGCAGTATTTT. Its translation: CASSLAPGSADTQYF.

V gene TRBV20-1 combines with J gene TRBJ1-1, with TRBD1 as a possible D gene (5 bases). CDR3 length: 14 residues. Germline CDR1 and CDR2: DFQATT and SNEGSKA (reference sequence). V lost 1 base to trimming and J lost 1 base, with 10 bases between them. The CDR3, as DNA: TGCAGTGCTAGAGTTGGGGGGAAGAACACTGAAGCTTTCTTT. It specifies CSARVGGKNTEAFF.